These 23 T cell receptor beta chains originate from one sample sequenced in a study of blood T cell repertoires in COVID-19. Assay: immunoSEQ multiplex PCR; the TCRdb copy retains only in-frame clones and omits some. This table has roughly 160,000 clones, approximately 86% appearing once. Sequences were obtained from peripheral blood. All receptors derive from a man aged 45-65 years with active or convalescent COVID-19.

This sequence joins TRBV7-2 and TRBJ2-3, with 15 bases fitting TRBD2. Germline loops: CDR1 SGHTA, CDR2 FQGNSA. V lost 5 bases and J lost 6; bases outside the gene matches: 9. CDR3 length: 17 residues. The CDR3 here is CASSKRTSGGASDTQYF. The CDR3 bases are TGTGCCAGCAGCAAACGGACTAGCGGGGGGGCCTCTGATACGCAGTATTTT.

V is TRBV5-6 and J is TRBJ2-5, with no clear D. Germline-derived CDR1 and CDR2 are SGHDT and YYEEEE. V lost 1 base, J lost 2 bases, and 12 bases lay in between. The CDR3 is 15 amino acids. Here the CDR3 DNA reads TGTGCCAGCAGCTTGCCCCACAGTATACAAGAGACCCAGTACTTC. This sequence encodes CASSLPHSIQETQYF. The full variable domain, with the rest looked up from reference TRBV5-6 and TRBJ2-5, is DAGVTQSPTHLIKTRGQQVTLRCSPKSGHDTVSWYQQALGQGPQFIFQYYEEEERQRGNFPDRFSGHQFPNYSSELNVNALLLGDSALYLCASSLPHSIQETQYFGPGTRLLVL.

The chain has TRBV6-6 and TRBJ2-7, with 8 bases fitting TRBD1. The CDR3 spans 13 residues. V lost 7 bases to trimming and J lost 1 base; unmatched junction nucleotides: 3. Germline CDR1 reads MNHNY; CDR2 reads SVGAGI (reference sequence). The CDR3 loop is CASIRGLSYEQYF. The CDR3, as DNA: TGTGCCAGCATCAGGGGGCTTTCCTACGAGCAGTACTTC.

This rearrangement joins TRBV29-1 to TRBJ2-5, with unresolved D. The CDR3 runs to 12 residues. V lost 2 bases to trimming and J lost 1 base, with 5 bases between them. Germline-derived CDR1 and CDR2 are SQVTM and ANQGSEA. CDR3 sequence: CSVELGQETQYF. In DNA form, the CDR3 reads TGCAGCGTTGAACTCGGCCAAGAGACCCAGTACTTC.

The DNA of the CDR3 is TGTGCCAGTAGTATACTAGCGGGTTATGAGCAGTTCTTC. Translating it yields CASSILAGYEQFF. V is TRBV19 and J is TRBJ2-1, with 8 bases that match TRBD2. CDR1 is LNHDA and CDR2 is SQIVND in the germline V gene (reference sequence). With 2 bases clipped from V and 8 bases from J, the junction kept 2 bases outside the gene matches. CDR3 length equals 13 residues.

This sequence joins TRBV30 and TRBJ1-4; 12 nucleotides agree with TRBD1. Per the germline V gene, CDR1 is GTSNPN and CDR2 is SVGIG (reference sequence). V gave up 6 bases and J gave up 2 bases; unmatched junction bases: 4. This CDR3 comprises 15 residues. The chain's CDR3 is CACGTGGATNEKLFF. The CDR3 bases are TGTGCCTGCGGGACAGGGGGCGCGACTAATGAAAAACTGTTTTTT. Variable domain in full (rest from reference TRBV30 and TRBJ1-4): SQTIHQWPATLVQPVGSPLSLECTVEGTSNPNLYWYRQAAGRGLQLLFYSVGIGQISSEVPQNLSASRPQDRQFILSSKKLLLSDSGFYLCACGTGGATNEKLFFGSGTQLSVL.

The genes are TRBV24-1 and TRBJ1-3, with D unresolved. The germline V and J ends were trimmed by 6 bases and 4 bases, with 3 bases remaining between them. Germline CDR1 is KGHDR and CDR2 is SFDVKD. The CDR3 covers 11 residues. The chain's CDR3 is CATSLGNTIYF. Written as DNA, the CDR3 is TGTGCCACCAGTCTGGGAAACACCATATATTTT.

The chain combines TRBV6-5 with TRBJ1-3, with D unresolved. The germline V gene encodes CDR1 MNHEY and CDR2 SVGAGI. Trimming removed 7 bases at V and 4 bases at J, with 14 bases between. This CDR3 contains 14 residues. CDR3 sequence: CASKDGGYGNTIYF. The DNA for the CDR3 is TGTGCCAGCAAGGACGGAGGTTACGGAAACACCATATATTTT.

The rearrangement joins TRBV28 to TRBJ1-4; 7 nucleotides agree with TRBD1. Germline trimming cut 2 bases from V and 8 bases from J; bases unmatched to any gene: 14. Per germline, CDR1 MDHEN and CDR2 SYDVKM. The CDR3 consists of 17 residues. CDR3 in DNA: TGTGCCAGCAGTTTACCAGGGCCAGGGGGGCCCGAAGAAAAACTGTTTTTT. It specifies CASSLPGPGGPEEKLFF.

This sequence joins TRBV28 and TRBJ1-6, with 9 positions matching TRBD1. CDR1 is MDHEN, CDR2 SYDVKM, per germline. CDR3 length: 13 residues. V shed 4 bases, J shed 9 bases, and the junction held 1 base outside the gene matches. CDR3 loop: CASSSGQGSPLHF. As DNA, the CDR3 is TGTGCCAGCAGTTCGGGACAGGGTTCACCCCTCCACTTT.

The chain links TRBV5-4 to TRBJ2-7; 7 bases align to TRBD1. This CDR3 has 12 amino acids. J lost 3 bases, V lost 5 bases, and 2 bases had no gene match. The germline V gene has CDR1 SGHNT and CDR2 YYREEE (reference sequence). The CDR3 loop reads CASSRDSYEQYF. The CDR3 DNA follows: TGTGCCAGCAGTCGGGACAGCTACGAGCAGTACTTC.

The gene calls are TRBV6-6 and TRBJ2-7, with D possibly matching TRBD2 (6 bases). This CDR3 has 13 residues. CDR1 is MNHNY and CDR2 is SVGAGI in the germline V gene (reference sequence). Trimming cost V 2 bases and J 7 bases, with 12 bases left between them. The CDR3 DNA is TGTGCCAGCAGTTACGGCGGGATGGGGGAGCAGTACTTC. The encoded protein is CASSYGGMGEQYF.

The chain is built from TRBV6-2 or TRBV6-3 and TRBJ1-1; D gene uncertain. V was clipped by 5 bases and J by 2 bases, with 6 bases between them. This CDR3 region has 12 residues. The V gene's germline CDR1 is MNHEY and CDR2 SVGEGT. The CDR3 here is CASSRDNTEAFF. CDR3 nucleotide sequence: TGTGCCAGCAGTAGAGATAACACTGAAGCTTTCTTT.

The chain uses TRBV19 and TRBJ1-3; D is possibly TRBD1 (6 bases). This CDR3 has 16 amino acids. Trimming cost V 3 bases and J 0 bases, with 12 bases left between them. Looked up from germline, CDR1 is LNHDA and CDR2 is SQIVND (reference sequence). CDR3 bases: TGTGCCAGTAGTATGACGACAGGACGCTCTGGAAACACCATATATTTT. Translated: CASSMTTGRSGNTIYF.

This chain links TRBV4-1 with TRBJ2-1, with 9 bases matching TRBD2. Unmatched junction bases numbered 7, after V lost 0 bases and J lost 7 bases. The CDR3 sequence is 16 residues long. The V gene's germline CDR1 is MGHRA and CDR2 YSYEKL. CDR3 DNA sequence: TGCGCCAGCAGCCAAGAGGCGGGAGGGCCCGGGAATGAGCAGTTCTTC. It yields the protein CASSQEAGGPGNEQFF.

This chain links TRBV10-3 with TRBJ2-7; tentative D call: TRBD1 (6 bases). This CDR3 spans 12 amino acids. Germline V gene sequence: CDR1 ENHRY, CDR2 SYGVKD. V lost 5 bases to trimming and J lost 6 bases, with 11 bases between them. The CDR3 coding sequence is TGTGCCATCAGTAAACAGGGCGGCGAGCAGTACTTC. Its translation is CAISKQGGEQYF.

The chain recombines TRBV6-6 with TRBJ1-5, with a weak D call TRBD1 (6 bases). This CDR3 comprises 16 residues. Germline CDR1 is MNHNY and CDR2 is SVGAGI (reference sequence). V lost 6 bases and J lost 0, with 15 bases in between. CDR3 in DNA: TGTGCCAGCAGGGACGGACAGATCTATAGCAATCAGCCCCAGCATTTT. Translating it yields CASRDGQIYSNQPQHF.

The CDR3 DNA reads TGTGCCAGCAGTGAAGGGCTGTTTGCTAGCACAGATACGCAGTATTTT. Protein product: CASSEGLFASTDTQYF. This chain joins TRBV6-1 and TRBJ2-3; the D is unclear. The CDR3 spans 16 residues. Germline-derived CDR1 and CDR2 are MNHNS and SASEGT. V lost 1 base to trimming and J lost 0 bases, with 11 bases between them.

This chain uses TRBV5-4 with TRBJ2-5, with 8 bases identical to TRBD2. Germline trimming cut 5 bases from V and 0 bases from J; bases unmatched to any gene: 12. This CDR3 has 17 residues. Germline V gene data show CDR1 as SGHNT and CDR2 as YYREEE (reference sequence). The CDR3 spells CASRPQMASGYQETQYF. The CDR3 DNA reads TGTGCCAGCAGACCCCAGATGGCTAGCGGGTACCAAGAGACCCAGTACTTC.

The genes are TRBV6-2 or TRBV6-3 and TRBJ2-7, with 10 bases fitting TRBD2. The CDR3 is 14 amino acids. Germline V gene lookup returns CDR1 MNHEY and CDR2 SVGEGT. The ends lost 4 bases at V and 0 bases at J; junction bases unmatched: 0. CDR3 region: CASSSSGGSYEQYF. The CDR3 DNA reads as TGTGCCAGCAGTTCTAGCGGGGGCTCCTACGAGCAGTACTTC.

This chain uses TRBV2 with TRBJ1-4; 8 bases are shared with TRBD1. The germline CDR1 and CDR2 sequences are SNHLY and FYNNEI. V lost 1 base to trimming and J lost 3 bases; unmatched junction nucleotides: 1. The CDR3 has 15 residues. The CDR3 DNA is TGTGCCAGCAGTGAAGGACAGGGGCCTAATGAAAAACTGTTTTTT. Protein sequence: CASSEGQGPNEKLFF.

The chain has TRBV24-1 and TRBJ2-3; possibly TRBD1 for D (5 bases). Germline CDR1 KGHDR, CDR2 SFDVKD. Trimming shortened V by 9 bases and J by 2 bases, and 17 bases separated the two germline ends. This CDR3 region has 15 residues. The CDR3 region has the DNA TGTGCCACCTCTGGGCTACCGACAGTCACAGATACGCAGTATTTT. It is translated as CATSGLPTVTDTQYF.

CDR3 in DNA: TGTGCCAGCAGCTTATTGCAGGGGGCTGTCACTGAAGCTTTCTTT. This gives the protein CASSLLQGAVTEAFF. The chain couples TRBV7-8 to TRBJ1-1; 8 bases are shared with TRBD1. This CDR3 comprises 15 residues. CDR1 SGHVS and CDR2 FQNEAQ come from the germline V gene. V was pared by 2 bases and J by 4 bases, with 6 bases of the junction left unmatched.